One sample yielded the 11 T cell receptor beta chains listed below, sequenced in a study of T cells in Graves' hyperthyroidism and ophthalmopathy. Using RNA transcripts as the source, TCR beta CDR3 regions were amplified. The TCR CDR3 first-round RT-PCR relied on the HTBI primer set. Via MiXCR, TCRdb re-called the multiplex PCR reads, giving one row per CDR3 protein. The repertoire holds some 500,000 distinct CDR3 sequences, approximately 24% seen once, with 11% in the top ten. The sequenced sample consisted of blood. The receptors come from a woman aged 30 to 39 with Graves' ophthalmopathy.

As concerns this clonotype: A read error may account for a junction end that differs from germline. The V call is TRBV19, the J call TRBJ1-2, with D unclear. The CDR3 covers 14 residues. Germline CDR1 is LNHDA and CDR2 is SQIVND (reference sequence). The CDR3 reads CASTKQVSNYGYTF. The CDR3 nucleotides read TGTGCCAGTACCAAGCAGGTTTCTAACTATGGCTACACCTTT.

The genes are TRBV27 and TRBJ1-1, with D possibly matching TRBD1 (5 bases). Looked up from germline, CDR1 is MNHEY and CDR2 is SMNVEV (reference sequence). The CDR3 runs 17 residues. V was trimmed by 5 bases and J by 0 bases, leaving 19 bases between them. CDR3 amino acids: CASSMTFRAYMNTEAFF. The CDR3 DNA follows: TGTGCCAGCAGTATGACATTCAGGGCCTATATGAACACTGAAGCTTTCTTT.

The rearrangement joins TRBV9 to TRBJ1-2, with D hard to call. The V end lost 0 bases, the J end lost 4 bases, and 13 bases lay between the germline ends. CDR1 SGDLS and CDR2 YYNGEE come from the germline V gene. This CDR3 spans 15 amino acids. The DNA of the CDR3 is TGTGCCAGCAGCGTAGGGGCAGATAGTCCCTATGGCTACACCTTC. It encodes CASSVGADSPYGYTF.

The V and J genes are TRBV3-1 and TRBJ1-6; unclear D gene. CDR3 length: 14 amino acids. Deletions cut 0 bases from V and 4 bases from J, with 4 bases between. The germline V gene has CDR1 LGHDT and CDR2 YNNKEL (reference sequence). The DNA of the CDR3 is TGTGCCAGCAGCCAAGAACAGTATAATTCACCCCTCCACTTT. Amino acid sequence: CASSQEQYNSPLHF.

This clonotype was detected many times. The V gene is TRBV27, the J gene TRBJ1-2; D remains ambiguous. Trimming stripped 3 bases from V and 0 bases from J, with 8 bases between. The germline V gene has CDR1 MNHEY and CDR2 SMNVEV (reference sequence). CDR3 length: 14 amino acids. The CDR3 region is CASSFRKTNYGYTF. The CDR3 DNA reads as TGTGCCAGCAGTTTCCGAAAAACTAACTATGGCTACACCTTC.

This clonotype was counted many times. The chain couples TRBV7-6 to TRBJ2-7; 8 bases match TRBD2. The junction had 8 bases not matched to a gene; V was cut back by 5 bases and J by 5 bases. From germline, CDR1 is SGHVS and CDR2 FNYEAQ. The CDR3 consists of 14 residues. The CDR3 is CASSPRRGGNEQYF. DNA for the CDR3: TGTGCCAGCAGCCCCCGACGGGGGGGGAACGAGCAGTACTTC.

In regard to this clonotype: This may be a read error: a much more frequent sequence differs by one nucleotide. The genes are TRBV11-2 and TRBJ2-5; D is unclear. The germline V gene has CDR1 SGHAT and CDR2 FQNNGV. The CDR3 has 13 amino acids. V was shortened by 2 bases and J by 4 bases, with 8 bases between the two germline ends. CDR3 in amino acids: CASSLSLGETQYF. The CDR3 DNA reads TGTGCCAGCAGCTTATCACTGGGAGAGACCCAGTACTTC.

J is TRBJ2-7 and V is TRBV11-3, with no clear D. Germline values: CDR1 SGHNT, CDR2 YENEEA. Trimming took 4 bases from V and 2 from J, leaving 12 bases between them. The CDR3 consists of 14 residues. CDR3 loop: CASSSGRFPYEQYF. CDR3 coding DNA: TGTGCCAGCAGCTCCGGGCGCTTCCCCTACGAGCAGTACTTC.

This clonotype was counted only a few times. The chain carries TRBV6-1 and TRBJ1-2; tentative D call: TRBD1 (5 bases). The CDR3 is 15 amino acids. The V and J ends lost 1 base and 4 bases respectively, with 13 bases between them. Germline V gene data show CDR1 as MNHNS and CDR2 as SASEGT. The CDR3 spells CASSEGGTVFYGYTF. The CDR3 DNA sequence: TGTGCCAGCAGTGAAGGAGGGACGGTATTCTATGGCTACACCTTC.

This clonotype has a handful of counts. It may be a read error: a sequence one base away is much more abundant. The CDR3 DNA sequence: TGTGCCACCAGCCCCCAGCACAGCTACGAGCAGTACTTC. It specifies CATSPQHSYEQYF. The chain uses TRBV15 and TRBJ2-7; D uncertain. V lost 5 bases and J 3 bases, leaving 11 bases between the germline ends. The CDR3 contains 13 residues. CDR1 and CDR2 (germline): LNHNV, YYDKDF (reference sequence). Complete variable domain (other parts from reference TRBV15 and TRBJ2-7): DAMVIQNPRYQVTQFGKPVTLSCSQTLNHNVMYWYQQKSSQAPKLLFHYYDKDFNNEADTPDNFQSRRPNTSFCFLDIRSPGLGDTAMYLCATSPQHSYEQYFGPGTRLTVT.

This clonotype was seen ten or more times. The chain couples TRBV6-5 to TRBJ1-6; the D is unclear. V was cut by 2 bases and J by 0 bases, with 5 bases left in between. The CDR3 extends over 15 amino acids. Germline V gene sequence: CDR1 MNHEY, CDR2 SVGAGI. The CDR3 DNA reads as TGTGCCAGCAGTTACCGGCACTCCTATAATTCACCCCTCCACTTT. Its translation: CASSYRHSYNSPLHF.